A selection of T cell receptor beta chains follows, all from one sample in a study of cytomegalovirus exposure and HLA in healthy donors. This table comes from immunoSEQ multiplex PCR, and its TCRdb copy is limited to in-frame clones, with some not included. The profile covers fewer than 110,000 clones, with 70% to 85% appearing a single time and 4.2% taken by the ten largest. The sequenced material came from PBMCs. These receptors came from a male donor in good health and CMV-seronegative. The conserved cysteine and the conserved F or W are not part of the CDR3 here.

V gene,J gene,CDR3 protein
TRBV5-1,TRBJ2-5,ASSGGLGGETQY
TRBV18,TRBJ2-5,ASSNLAGAIETQY
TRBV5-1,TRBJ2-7,ASSEDLTGTEQY
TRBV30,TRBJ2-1,AWSGLAGGPWQF
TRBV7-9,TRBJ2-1,ASSLVGGRSSEQF
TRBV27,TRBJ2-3,ATTRERDGPFGADTQY
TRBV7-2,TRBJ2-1,ASSYLEVEQF
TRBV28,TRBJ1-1,ASSLYAVGTFMNTEAF
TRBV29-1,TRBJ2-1,SAQGQGFNEQF
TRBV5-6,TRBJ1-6,ASSLAGGRGTFLPLH
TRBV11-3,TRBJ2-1,ASSFTAQRELPLNEQF
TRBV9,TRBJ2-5,ASKRESEETQY
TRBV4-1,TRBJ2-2,ASSHPSGSRTGELF
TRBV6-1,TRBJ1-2,AGSGGGANYGYT
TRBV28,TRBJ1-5,ASSLNLQGGQPQH
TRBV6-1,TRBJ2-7,ASSEATGGVYEQY
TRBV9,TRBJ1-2,ASSARQGADYGYT
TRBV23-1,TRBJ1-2,ASSQSGQEFSYGYT
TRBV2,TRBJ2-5,ASRRRLAIQETQY
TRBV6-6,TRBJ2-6,ATLFSGANVLT
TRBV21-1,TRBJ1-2,ASSKEQGVSGYT
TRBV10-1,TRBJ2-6,ASSEAGVLT
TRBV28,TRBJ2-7,ASRPGTSGSSKQY
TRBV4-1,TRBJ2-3,ASSQPGQGADTQY
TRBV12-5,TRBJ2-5,ASGLSGQETQY
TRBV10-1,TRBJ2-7,ARLSPGQGWLGEQY
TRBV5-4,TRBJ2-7,ASSLVGESYEQY
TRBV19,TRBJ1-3,ASRSGTGSGNTIY
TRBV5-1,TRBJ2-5,ASSFRQGEETQY
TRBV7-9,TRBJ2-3,ASSTGRAGAVDTQY
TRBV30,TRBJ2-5,AWSDGKGRQY
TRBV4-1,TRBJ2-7,ASSQISGISYEQY
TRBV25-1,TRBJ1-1,ASSQQGQTEAF
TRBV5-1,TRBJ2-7,ASSRDSYEQY
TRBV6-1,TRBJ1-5,ASSEPGLRLDQPQH
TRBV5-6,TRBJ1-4,ASSLYKGRDEKLF
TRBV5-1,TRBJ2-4,ASSSPTGGGNIQY
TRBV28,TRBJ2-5,ASSWAGVGTQY
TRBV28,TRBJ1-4,ASTPGGTPNEKLF
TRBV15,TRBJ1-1,ATSRDQGGNTEAF
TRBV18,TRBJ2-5,ASSRRDYRQETQY
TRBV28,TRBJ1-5,ASRTRDRAAGPQH
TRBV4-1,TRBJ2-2,ASSQVRQGPPGELF
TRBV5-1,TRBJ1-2,ASSPYRVDNYGYT
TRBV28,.,ASSLEVGRASDEQY
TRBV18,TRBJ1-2,ASSPPQGTSYGYT
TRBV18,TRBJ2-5,ASSPLRADQETQY
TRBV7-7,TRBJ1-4,ASSLTRGGELF
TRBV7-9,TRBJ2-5,ASSLNQRVQETQY
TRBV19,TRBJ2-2,ASSDPGGSWGELF
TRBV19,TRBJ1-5,ASSTTLQGQPQH
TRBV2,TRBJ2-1,ASVVRASSEQF
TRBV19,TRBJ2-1,ASSPPGLDEQF
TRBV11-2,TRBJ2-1,ASSHLFREGQNEQF
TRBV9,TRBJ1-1,ASSLSGTREAF